Listed here are 25 T cell receptor beta chains from one sample, sequenced in a study of T cell responses to AZD1222 COVID-19 vaccine. Only in-frame clones appear in the TCRdb table, and some are missing; sequencing was by immunoSEQ multiplex PCR. The sample includes about 140,000 clones, more than 90% of them seen just once. The sample here was peripheral blood, taken on day 0 of AZD1222 vaccination. These receptors came from an adult in good health.

For the CDR3, the DNA is TGTGCCAGCAGCTTCTTTGGGGGGGACACAGATACGCAGTATTTT. Translated: CASSFFGGDTDTQYF. The chain carries TRBV7-2 and TRBJ2-3; 7 nucleotides line up with TRBD2. Trimming removed 3 bases from V and 2 bases from J; junction bases left unmatched: 5. The germline V gene has CDR1 SGHTA and CDR2 FQGNSA. The CDR3 is 15 amino acids.

J is TRBJ2-7 and V is TRBV28; 9 nucleotides line up with TRBD1. The CDR3 extends over 14 amino acids. CDR1 and CDR2 from the germline V gene are MDHEN and SYDVKM. The junction had 9 bases not matched to a gene; V was cut back by 6 bases and J by 6 bases. The CDR3 DNA reads as TGTGCCAGCAGGTCCCGGGACAGGGTTCGCGAGCAGTACTTC. Its translation: CASRSRDRVREQYF.

This chain joins TRBV5-4 and TRBJ2-4; D perhaps matches TRBD2 (5 bases). The CDR3 consists of 15 residues. Per germline, CDR1 SGHNT and CDR2 YYREEE (reference sequence). V lost 2 bases to trimming and J lost 7 bases, with 16 bases between them. The CDR3 coding sequence is TGTGCCAGCAGCTTTGGAGGAAGTGAGGAGAACATTCAGTACTTC. Amino acids: CASSFGGSEENIQYF.

The genes are TRBV28 and TRBJ2-7, with TRBD1 matching 10 bases. CDR1 is MDHEN and CDR2 is SYDVKM in the germline V gene. Trimming cost V 2 bases and J 8 bases; bases outside gene matches: 9. CDR3 length: 15 residues. Here the CDR3 DNA reads TGTGCCAGCAGTTTAGAACCCGGGACAGGGGATAAGCAGTACTTC. It is translated as CASSLEPGTGDKQYF. The whole variable domain, remainder taken from reference TRBV28 and TRBJ2-7, is DVKVTQSSRYLVKRTGEKVFLECVQDMDHENMFWYRQDPGLGLRLIYFSYDVKMKEKGDIPEGYSVSREKKERFSLILESASTNQTSMYLCASSLEPGTGDKQYFGPGTRLTVT.

The rearrangement joins TRBV12-5 to TRBJ2-7; 7 bases line up with TRBD1. The trim removed 5 bases at V and 5 bases at J, leaving 6 bases unmatched. The CDR3 is 13 residues long. The germline gives CDR1 LGHNT, CDR2 FRNRAP. CDR3 loop: CASGRQGSDEQYF. In nucleotides, the CDR3 is TGTGCTAGTGGTAGACAGGGATCCGACGAGCAGTACTTC.

This chain joins TRBV4-2 and TRBJ2-3, with TRBD2 matching over 15 bases. The V gene end was trimmed by 5 bases and the J gene end by 5 bases; junction bases not matched to a gene: 5. CDR3 length: 16 amino acids. Germline CDR1 is LGHNA and CDR2 is YNFKEQ. CDR3 protein: CASSSRTSGGVDTQYF. The CDR3 nucleotides read TGTGCCAGCAGCTCCCGGACTAGCGGGGGGGTAGATACGCAGTATTTT.

This clone was seen a single time. The chain employs TRBV10-3 and TRBJ1-2, with 8 bases lining up with TRBD1. The ends lost 7 bases at V and 6 bases at J; junction bases unmatched: 16. The CDR3 totals 16 residues. Germline-derived CDR1 and CDR2 are ENHRY and SYGVKD. The CDR3 DNA is TGTGCCATCAATCCACTGGACAGGGATGAGATCGATGGCTACACCTTC. Its protein is CAINPLDRDEIDGYTF.

The rearrangement joins TRBV2 to TRBJ1-1; no clear D. Germline values: CDR1 SNHLY, CDR2 FYNNEI. This CDR3 contains 15 residues. V was pared by 1 base and J by 0 bases, with 9 bases between. The CDR3 is CASSEDWTMNTEAFF. The CDR3 bases are TGTGCCAGCAGTGAAGACTGGACTATGAACACTGAAGCTTTCTTT.

The chain employs TRBV5-1 and TRBJ1-2, with 8 bases that match TRBD1. This CDR3 is built from 14 residues. J lost 7 bases, V lost 3 bases, and 8 bases had no gene match. Germline lookup yields CDR1 SGHRS and CDR2 YFSETQ. The CDR3, as DNA: TGCGCCAGCAGCTATCCAGGACAGGGCGGTGGCTACACCTTC. The encoded protein is CASSYPGQGGGYTF.

The rearrangement links TRBV14 to TRBJ2-1, with 7 nucleotides matching TRBD1. This CDR3 contains 16 residues. The germline V gene encodes CDR1 SGHDN and CDR2 FVKESK. The junction had 3 bases not matched to a gene; V was cut back by 1 base and J by 0 bases. This CDR3 is CASSQVGQVSYNEQFF. The CDR3 DNA reads TGTGCCAGCAGCCAAGTAGGACAGGTCTCCTACAATGAGCAGTTCTTC.

This sequence joins TRBV7-9 and TRBJ1-6; the match to TRBD1 covers 8 bases. Germline values: CDR1 SEHNR, CDR2 FQNEAQ (reference sequence). The CDR3 has 15 residues. Trimming removed 2 bases from V and 8 bases from J; junction bases left unmatched: 5. CDR3 DNA: TGTGCCAGCAGCTTAACAGGACAGGGTTATTCACCCCTCCACTTT. Its protein is CASSLTGQGYSPLHF.

The chain combines TRBV19 with TRBJ1-4, with D perhaps TRBD1 (5 bases). CDR3 length: 14 residues. Germline V gene lookup returns CDR1 LNHDA and CDR2 SQIVND (reference sequence). V lost 6 bases and J 4 bases, leaving 12 bases between the germline ends. Here the CDR3 DNA reads TGTGCCAGTAGCCCCATTGGGGGTAATGAAAAACTGTTTTTT. This sequence encodes CASSPIGGNEKLFF.

The chain employs TRBV7-9 and TRBJ2-5; D ambiguous. Trimming stripped 6 bases from V and 2 bases from J, with 13 bases between. The germline CDR1 and CDR2 sequences are SEHNR and FQNEAQ (reference sequence). This CDR3 spans 14 amino acids. The CDR3 spells CASSQRGGQETQYF. The CDR3 DNA follows: TGTGCCAGCAGTCAACGCGGCGGTCAAGAGACCCAGTACTTC.

With regard to this clone: A read error may account for a junction end that differs from germline. The J gene is TRBJ2-7, the V gene TRBV10-3; D is unresolved. Germline V lookup: CDR1 ENHRY, CDR2 SYGVKD. The CDR3 extends over 14 amino acids. The CDR3 bases are TGTGCCATCGGTGAGTCGGGCGTTTACTACGAGCAGTACTTC. Translating gives CAIGESGVYYEQYF.

The rearrangement links TRBV6-1 to TRBJ1-2; D call uncertain. This CDR3 contains 13 residues. The V end was cut by 2 bases, the J end by 4 bases, with 8 bases between. From germline, CDR1 is MNHNS and CDR2 SASEGT. The CDR3 sequence: CASSERGTYGYTF. In DNA, the CDR3 is TGTGCCAGCAGTGAACGGGGAACCTATGGCTACACCTTC.

The V gene is TRBV7-2, the J gene TRBJ1-3, with TRBD1 as a possible D gene (5 bases). The CDR3 totals 16 residues. Germline values: CDR1 SGHTA, CDR2 FQGNSA. Deletions cut 1 base from V and 0 bases from J, with 10 bases between. CDR3 loop: CASSLDTGISGNTIYF. Here the CDR3 DNA reads TGTGCCAGCAGCTTAGATACAGGAATCTCTGGAAACACCATATATTTT.

V usage is TRBV28 and J usage is TRBJ2-7; 7 positions agree with TRBD1. The V gene end was trimmed by 5 bases and the J gene end by 9 bases; junction bases not matched to a gene: 7. This CDR3 spans 12 amino acids. Germline assignment: CDR1 MDHEN and CDR2 SYDVKM. The CDR3 nucleotides are TGTGCCAGCAGTCCGCAGGGGGTGACGCAGTACTTC. Amino acid sequence: CASSPQGVTQYF.

This clone has just one count. V and J are TRBV7-2 and TRBJ1-5, with TRBD1 identical over 7 bases. Germline CDR1 reads SGHTA; CDR2 reads FQGNSA. CDR3 size: 15 residues. Germline trimming cut 4 bases from V and 1 base from J; bases unmatched to any gene: 4. CDR3 region: CASSSGTVSNQPQHF. CDR3 nucleotides: TGTGCCAGCAGCTCCGGGACAGTAAGCAATCAGCCCCAGCATTTT.

The genes are TRBV5-1 and TRBJ2-1, with 11 bases lining up with TRBD1. Losses at the gene ends were 4 bases for V and 8 bases for J; bases not matched to a gene: 11. Per germline, CDR1 SGHRS and CDR2 YFSETQ. The CDR3 totals 16 residues. The CDR3 DNA is TGCGCCAGCAGCCCTGGGCGGACAGGGGGCTTGGATGAGCAGTTCTTC. The encoded protein is CASSPGRTGGLDEQFF.

The chain combines TRBV28 with TRBJ1-4; TRBD1 matches 10 bases. V lost 1 base to trimming and J lost 8 bases; unmatched junction nucleotides: 13. The CDR3 is 18 residues long. Germline lookup yields CDR1 MDHEN and CDR2 SYDVKM. CDR3 amino acids: CASSLSSLRDRGREKLFF. The CDR3 DNA reads TGTGCCAGCAGTTTATCATCTCTTAGGGACAGGGGTAGGGAAAAACTGTTTTTT.

The chain links TRBV2 to TRBJ2-2, with a tentative D call TRBD2 (5 bases). Germline loops: CDR1 SNHLY, CDR2 FYNNEI. The CDR3 extends over 14 amino acids. V lost 8 bases, J lost 4 bases, and 14 bases lay in between. Here the CDR3 reads CASLPDSVTGELFF. The CDR3 bases are TGTGCCAGCCTCCCGGACTCAGTCACCGGGGAGCTGTTTTTT. The full variable domain, in which reference TRBV2 and TRBJ2-2 provide the parts outside the CDR3, is EPEVTQTPSHQVTQMGQEVILRCVPISNHLYFYWYRQILGQKVEFLVSFYNNEISEKSEIFDDQFSVERPDGSNFTLKIRSTKLEDSAMYFCASLPDSVTGELFFGEGSRLTVL.

The V call is TRBV23-1, the J call TRBJ1-2, with D tentatively TRBD1 (6 bases). TRBV23-1 falls under the ORF class, with uncertain function. V was shortened by 4 bases and J by 5 bases, with 17 bases between the two germline ends. The CDR3 spans 15 residues. Written as DNA, the CDR3 is TGCGCCAGCAGTCCACTCCTGGACAGTAGATATGGCTACACCTTC. Protein sequence: CASSPLLDSRYGYTF.

The chain uses TRBV6-5 and TRBJ2-3, with D perhaps matching TRBD1 or TRBD2 (5 bases each). The CDR3 is made up of 15 amino acids. Trimming shortened V by 4 bases and J by 6 bases, and 17 bases separated the two germline ends. Per the germline V gene, CDR1 is MNHEY and CDR2 is SVGAGI. DNA for the CDR3: TGTGCCAGCAGTTCCCTCCGGGGACCATCGGATACGCAGTATTTT. Amino acids: CASSSLRGPSDTQYF.

This clone is a singleton in its sample. V usage is TRBV7-2 and J usage is TRBJ1-5; D gene uncertain. This CDR3 is built from 13 residues. The germline V and J ends were trimmed by 2 bases and 0 bases, with 2 bases remaining between them. CDR1 is SGHTA and CDR2 is FQGNSA in the germline V gene. Written as DNA, the CDR3 is TGTGCCAGCAGCTTAAATAGCAATCAGCCCCAGCATTTT. Translating it yields CASSLNSNQPQHF.

A remark on this clone: Other DNA sequences of this sample code for an identical CDR3. J is TRBJ2-3 and V is TRBV18, with D hard to call. Germline values: CDR1 KGHSH, CDR2 LQKENI. The CDR3 has 13 residues. Trimming took off 0 bases at V and 3 bases at J, with 4 bases between the two ends. The CDR3: CASSPPSTDTQYF. As DNA, the CDR3 is TGTGCCAGCTCACCACCGTCTACAGATACGCAGTATTTT.